This T cell receptor (beta chain) was profiled in a study of identical twins. CDR3 length equals 15 residues. V shed 0 bases and J shed 2 bases, with 11 bases lying between them. The V gene's germline CDR1 is ENHRY and CDR2 SYGVKD. Via MiXCR, TCRdb re-called the 5' RACE reads, giving one row per CDR3 protein. The sample holds 500,000 or so distinct CDR3 sequences, approximately 22% seen once. To note about this clonotype: Its cognate antigen is unknown.

Study-wide results and caveats: Out-of-frame TCR alpha sharing in monozygotic twins exceeded recombination model predictions.

These same data were also listed under a study on T cells expressing NK-cell markers. From that paper: Seven HCMV-seropositive donors and one seronegative donor made up the eight sequenced donors.

The chain couples TRBV10-3 to TRBJ2-7, with TRBD2 as a possible D gene (7 bases). The origin of this receptor is a woman in her late teens or twenties in good health. The sequencing input was CD4+ T cells sorted from blood. The DNA of the CDR3 is TGTGCCATCAGTGAGTCCCGCGGGGGCCCCTACGAGCAGTACTTC. Its protein product is CAISESRGGPYEQYF.